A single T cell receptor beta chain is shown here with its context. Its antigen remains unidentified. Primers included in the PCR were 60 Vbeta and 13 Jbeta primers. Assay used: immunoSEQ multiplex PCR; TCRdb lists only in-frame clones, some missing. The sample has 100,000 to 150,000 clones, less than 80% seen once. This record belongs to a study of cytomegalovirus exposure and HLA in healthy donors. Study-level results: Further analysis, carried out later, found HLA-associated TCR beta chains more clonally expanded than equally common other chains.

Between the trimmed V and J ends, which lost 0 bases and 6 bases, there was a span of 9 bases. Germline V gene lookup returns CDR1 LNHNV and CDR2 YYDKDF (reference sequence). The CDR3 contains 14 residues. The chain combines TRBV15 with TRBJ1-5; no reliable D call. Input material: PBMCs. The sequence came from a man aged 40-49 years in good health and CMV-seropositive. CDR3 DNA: TGTGCCACCAGCAGAGAAGGAGGGCGTCAGCCCCAGCATTTT. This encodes CATSREGGRQPQHF.